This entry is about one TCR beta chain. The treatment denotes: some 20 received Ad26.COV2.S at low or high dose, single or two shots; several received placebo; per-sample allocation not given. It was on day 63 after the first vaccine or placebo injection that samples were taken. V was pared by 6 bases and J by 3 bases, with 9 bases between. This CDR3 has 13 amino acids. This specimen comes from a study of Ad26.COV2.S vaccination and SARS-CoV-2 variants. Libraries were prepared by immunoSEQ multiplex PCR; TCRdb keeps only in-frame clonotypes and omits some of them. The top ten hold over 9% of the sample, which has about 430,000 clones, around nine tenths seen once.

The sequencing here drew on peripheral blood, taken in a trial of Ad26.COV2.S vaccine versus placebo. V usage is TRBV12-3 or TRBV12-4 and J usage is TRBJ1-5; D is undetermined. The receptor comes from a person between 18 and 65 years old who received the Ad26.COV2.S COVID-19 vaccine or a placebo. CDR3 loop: CASSPHINQPQHF. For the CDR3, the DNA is TGTGCCAGCAGCCCCCATATCAATCAGCCCCAGCATTTT.